This T cell receptor (beta chain) was recovered during a study of CD8 T cells in Susac syndrome. Germline assignment: CDR1 MNHEY and CDR2 SVGAGI. V was clipped by 8 bases and J by 4 bases; unmatched bases: 8. This CDR3 is built from 14 residues. RNA amounts of 0.5 to 1 ug underwent reverse transcription with random hexamers. Amplification of the TCR beta CDR3 was carried out by immunoSEQ multiplex PCR, which spanned a total of 54 Vbeta and 13 Jbeta segments. TCRdb ran MiXCR on the immunoSEQ multiplex PCR reads and lists one entry per CDR3 protein. Altogether about 52,000 distinct CDR3 sequences are present, around 93% being singletons, with the ten largest covering roughly 0.5%.

The material sequenced was CD8+ T cells from PBMCs. The rearrangement joins TRBV6-5 to TRBJ1-2; TRBD1 agrees at 9 bases. This receptor was obtained from a human donor with multiple sclerosis. CDR3 DNA: TGTGCCAGCGGATTTGGACAGGGGATCTATGGCTACACCTTC. It encodes CASGFGQGIYGYTF.